This T cell receptor (beta chain) is from a study of memory CD4+ T cells and cytomegalovirus serostatus (dated by TCRdb to about 2019). Background for the entire study: The cohort included around 35 healthy adults from Belgium, of whom 9 were CMV seropositive and about 25 were CMV seronegative. To replicate a published TCR-based CMV serostatus classifier, the study sequenced CD4+ memory TCRbeta repertoires from a Belgian cohort whose cytomegalovirus serostatus was known.

V gives up 4 bases and J gives up 6 bases, and the segment between their germline ends measures 13 bases. The CDR3 runs 13 amino acids, cysteine and phenylalanine included. Here the CDR3 DNA is all that survives: 39 bases in frame from base 1. The germline V gene (reference sequence) provides CDR1 LNHDA and CDR2 SQIVND. Of note for this clone: Its antigen is unknown. Base-call qualities are not available, and no considerably larger clone is one nucleotide away.

A FACSAria II was used to sort memory CD4+ T cells, defined as single viable CD3+CD4+CD8-CD45RO+ cells. CMV serostatus was determined using a Roche Elecsys assay that detects serum IgG against CMV pp150, pp28, p38 and p52. After the samples were thawed, total CD4+ T cells were enriched through positive selection using CD4 magnetic microbeads. Samples originated from another study that specifically interrogated the CD4+ T cell memory repertoire. Peripheral blood mononuclear cells were isolated and cryopreserved according to standard operating procedures, and serum was kept at -80 degrees C. The staining used CD3-PerCP (BW264/56), CD4-APC (RPA-T4), CD45RO-PE (UCHT1) and CD8-Pacific Orange (3B5) antibodies, and Sytox blue was used to exclude non-viable cells. Genomic DNA was extracted from sorted cells with the Quick-DNA Microprep Kit. TCRbeta DNA was amplified with the immunoSEQ hsTCRbeta kit following the manufacturer's protocol. TCRbeta libraries were sequenced on an Illumina MiSeq instrument. Under the source paper's analysis protocol: Following removal of out-of-frame sequences, 2.4 million or so distinct TCRbeta sequences were retained, with an average of roughly 70,000 per individual. Each individual was scored by the count of roughly 160 previously reported CMV-associated TCRbeta sequences and the total productive distinct TCRbeta count. A beta-binomial model was reimplemented in Python, and random forests from scikit-learn, run with default parameters, were trained on data from the US cohort. Classifier performance on the Belgian cohort was reported as the median AUC with percentile confidence intervals calculated over 10,000 bootstrap iterations. This immuneACCESS table, as held by TCRdb, lists in-frame sequences with V and J called but not all clones. Of the missing ones, under half trace to an unresolved V gene in checked studies; the others have no known cause. The D gene and trimming were derived from the DNA, and the V and J assignments and clone size from that table. The sample table records 50,000 or so clones; around three quarters of these occur just once. The leading ten clones occupy under 2% of the sample.

Study-wide conclusions, independent of this receptor: The results were read as suggesting that the CMV-associated TCR signature is, for the most part, present in the CD4+ memory repertoire. Of fewer than 200 previously reported CMV-associated TCRbeta sequences, approximately 70 appeared in the CD4+ memory repertoires, each in one to five individuals. On the Belgian cohort, the classifier based on the original framework reached a median bootstrapped AUC of nearly 0.97, with a 95% CI of 0.76-1.00. Only CD4+CD45RO+ memory cells were sequenced, in contrast to the original study, in which naive and memory CD4+ and CD8+ populations were covered. For predicting CMV serostatus, the median bootstrapped AUC was roughly 0.95 using the original framework and approximately 0.9 using a US-trained random forest.

The sequence derives from an adult in good health and CMV-seronegative. Material for sequencing was memory CD4+ T cells from blood. Recombination connected TRBV19 to TRBJ2-7; the D gene is possibly TRBD2, with 6 bases matching. The nucleotide sequence reads TGTGCCAGTAGTACGGTGAGGGGAGGCGAGCAGTACTTC. This gives the protein CASSTVRGGEQYF.